This T cell receptor (beta chain) is from a study of cytomegalovirus exposure and HLA in healthy donors. A note on this clone: Its antigen is currently unknown.

Broader study findings: Per a prior analysis, the majority of TCR beta V segments were productive roughly 87% or roughly 30% of the time.

60 Vbeta and 13 Jbeta primers were used in PCR. In the original processing: A follow-up analysis tallied around 76 million unique TCR beta chains, approximately 10 million shared. Using immunoSEQ multiplex PCR, the repertoire was profiled, and TCRdb retains in-frame clones only, with some absent. Clone size and the V and J calls come from that table; the DNA yielded D and trimming. The sample yields 200,000 or so clones, approximately 84% seen once. Trimming pared 3 bases from V and 4 bases from J, leaving 7 bases between. This CDR3 comprises 13 residues. The germline gives CDR1 SGHDT, CDR2 YYEEEE. The chain employs TRBV5-6 and TRBJ1-4, with D unresolved. This receptor was identified in a woman under 40 in good health and CMV-seropositive. Sequencing used PBMCs. This CDR3 is CASSYAVNEKLFF. In DNA form, the CDR3 reads TGTGCCAGCAGCTACGCGGTTAATGAAAAACTGTTTTTT.